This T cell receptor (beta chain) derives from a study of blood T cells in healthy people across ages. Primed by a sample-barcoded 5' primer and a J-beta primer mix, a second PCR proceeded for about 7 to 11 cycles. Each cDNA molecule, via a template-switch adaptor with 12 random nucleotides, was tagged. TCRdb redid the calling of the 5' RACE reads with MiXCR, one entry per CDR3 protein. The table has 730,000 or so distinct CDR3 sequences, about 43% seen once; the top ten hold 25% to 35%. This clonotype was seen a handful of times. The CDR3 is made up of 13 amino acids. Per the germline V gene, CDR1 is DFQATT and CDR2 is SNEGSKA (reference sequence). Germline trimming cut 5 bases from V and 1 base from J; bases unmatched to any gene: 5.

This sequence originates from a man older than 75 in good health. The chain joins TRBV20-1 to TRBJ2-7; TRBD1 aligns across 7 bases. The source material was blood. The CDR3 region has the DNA TGCAGTGCTCGGGACAGATTATCCTACGAGCAGTACTTC. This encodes CSARDRLSYEQYF.